The next 17 T cell receptor beta chains were all read from a single sample in a study of T cells in Graves' hyperthyroidism and ophthalmopathy. TCR beta CDR3 region amplification was performed from RNA transcripts. The HTBI primer set served for first-round RT-PCR of the TCR CDR3. TCRdb re-called the multiplex PCR reads through MiXCR, storing one row per CDR3 protein. In the table there are about 520,000 distinct CDR3 sequences, about 24% of which are singletons. Sample: blood. The receptor source for this set is a young woman with Graves' ophthalmopathy.

This clonotype was recorded many times. This chain connects TRBV6-5 to TRBJ2-2, with D perhaps given as TRBD1 or TRBD2 (6 bases each). The V end was cut by 4 bases, the J end by 6 bases, with 18 bases between. In germline, CDR1 is MNHEY, CDR2 SVGAGI. CDR3 length: 16 amino acids. The chain's CDR3 is CASSSPRGRFAGELFF. DNA for the CDR3: TGTGCCAGCAGTTCCCCCCGGGGGCGCTTCGCCGGGGAGCTGTTTTTT.

This clonotype was recorded many times. The rearrangement uses TRBV6-4 and TRBJ1-1; 10 nucleotides line up with TRBD1. CDR1 is MRHNA, CDR2 SNTAGT, per germline. V was pared by 8 bases and J by 0 bases, with 18 bases of the junction left unmatched. CDR3 length equals 19 residues. CDR3 in amino acids: CASGRKWGTGVFLNTEAFF. CDR3 DNA sequence: TGTGCCAGCGGACGTAAGTGGGGGACAGGGGTATTCCTGAACACTGAAGCTTTCTTT.

The rearrangement uses TRBV20-1 and TRBJ2-5; the D gene could be TRBD1 or TRBD2 (5 bases each). The germline V and J ends were trimmed by 4 bases and 5 bases, with 14 bases remaining between them. The CDR3 runs to 13 residues. Germline V gene data show CDR1 as DFQATT and CDR2 as SNEGSKA (reference sequence). The CDR3 loop reads CSANRGGEETQYF. The CDR3 coding sequence is TGCAGTGCTAACCGTGGGGGTGAGGAGACCCAGTACTTC.

With respect to this clonotype: A clone one base away is much larger, so this may be a read error. The J gene is TRBJ2-6, the V gene TRBV12-3 or TRBV12-4, with unresolved D. Trimming took off 7 bases at V and 6 bases at J, with 4 bases between the two ends. The CDR3 totals 11 residues. CDR3 sequence: CASTSANVLTF. The CDR3 DNA is TGTGCCAGCACTTCGGCCAACGTCCTGACTTTC.

This chain connects TRBV28 to TRBJ1-1, with D possibly being TRBD1 (5 bases). This CDR3 is 16 amino acids long. Between the trimmed V and J ends, which lost 3 bases and 0 bases, there was a span of 14 bases. CDR1 MDHEN and CDR2 SYDVKM come from the germline V gene. The CDR3, as DNA: TGTGCCAGCAGTTTCGGGGGACGGCTAATGAACACTGAAGCTTTCTTT. Amino acid sequence: CASSFGGRLMNTEAFF.

The rearrangement links TRBV6-5 to TRBJ2-2; the D gene is possibly TRBD1 (6 bases). The germline V gene encodes CDR1 MNHEY and CDR2 SVGAGI. V was cut by 4 bases and J by 6 bases, with 15 bases left in between. This CDR3 is 15 amino acids long. As DNA, the CDR3 is TGTGCCAGCAGTTCCTGGGCAGGGGACCCCGGGGAGCTGTTTTTT. As protein: CASSSWAGDPGELFF.

This clonotype was seen many times. This chain joins TRBV11-2 and TRBJ2-2; TRBD1 or TRBD2 may be the D gene (5 bases each). V lost 2 bases, J lost 3 bases, and 13 bases lay in between. Per germline, CDR1 SGHAT and CDR2 FQNNGV. CDR3 length: 16 residues. The CDR3 here is CASSLSRGLDTGELFF. CDR3 nucleotide sequence: TGTGCCAGCAGCTTAAGCCGGGGCCTGGACACCGGGGAGCTGTTTTTT. Full variable domain (remainder filled in from reference TRBV11-2 and TRBJ2-2): EAGVAQSPRYKIIEKRQSVAFWCNPISGHATLYWYQQILGQGPKLLIQFQNNGVVDDSQLPKDRFSAERLKGVDSTLKIQPAKLEDSAVYLCASSLSRGLDTGELFFGEGSRLTVL.

The table lists this clonotype with many counts. This chain uses TRBV6-1 with TRBJ1-3; D unresolved. Germline-derived CDR1 and CDR2 are MNHNS and SASEGT. V lost 1 base to trimming and J lost 1 base, with 8 bases between them. CDR3 length equals 15 residues. DNA of the CDR3: TGTGCCAGCAGTGAAGTGGGAATATCTGGAAACACCATATATTTT. Protein product: CASSEVGISGNTIYF.

This clonotype was counted only a few times. The CDR3 bases are TGTGCCAGCAGTTATTTTGAAATGCGGGGTGCTGGAAACACCATATATTTT. It is translated as CASSYFEMRGAGNTIYF. V usage is TRBV6-2 or TRBV6-3 and J usage is TRBJ1-3, with D unresolved. CDR1 is MNHEY, CDR2 SVGEGT, per germline. The CDR3 covers 17 residues. Trimming removed 3 bases from V and 2 bases from J, with 17 bases in between.

This clonotype was counted many times. This CDR3 is CASKISNQPQHF. The DNA of the CDR3 is TGTGCCAGCAAGATTAGCAATCAGCCCCAGCATTTT. V is TRBV2 and J is TRBJ1-5; unclear D gene. V shed 7 bases and J shed 0 bases, with 4 bases lying between them. The CDR3 consists of 12 residues. The germline V gene has CDR1 SNHLY and CDR2 FYNNEI.

In this sample, this clonotype turned up many times. V usage is TRBV6-1 and J usage is TRBJ1-2; a possible D gene is TRBD1 (5 bases). The CDR3 covers 14 residues. Germline lookup yields CDR1 MNHNS and CDR2 SASEGT. Trimming pared 2 bases from V and 4 bases from J, leaving 11 bases between. CDR3 nucleotides: TGTGCCAGCAGTGAATATTGGGGGGGCTATGGCTACACCTTC. Its protein is CASSEYWGGYGYTF.

The chain combines TRBV6-1 with TRBJ2-7; D is ambiguous. CDR1 is MNHNS, CDR2 SASEGT, per germline. Trimming stripped 2 bases from V and 0 bases from J, with 11 bases between. The length of the CDR3 is 15 residues. The CDR3 sequence is CASSEIPTSSYEQYF. Here the CDR3 DNA reads TGTGCCAGCAGTGAAATCCCCACAAGCTCCTACGAGCAGTACTTC.

This clonotype occurred a few times. This chain uses TRBV18 with TRBJ1-2, with a tentative D call TRBD1 (6 bases). Trimming took 3 bases from V and 6 from J, leaving 23 bases between them. CDR1 and CDR2 from the germline V gene are KGHSH and LQKENI. The CDR3 consists of 17 residues. The CDR3 coding sequence is TGTGCCAGCTCACCCCGCCCCACAGGGCCTGCAACGGATGGCTACACCTTC. Its protein is CASSPRPTGPATDGYTF. The whole variable domain, filled in from reference TRBV18 and TRBJ1-2, reads NAGVMQNPRHLVRRRGQEARLRCSPMKGHSHVYWYRQLPEEGLKFMVYLQKENIIDESGMPKERFSAEFPKEGPSILRIQQVVRGDSAAYFCASSPRPTGPATDGYTFGSGTRLTVV.

The chain couples TRBV2 to TRBJ2-5; 9 bases agree with TRBD1. Germline CDR1 and CDR2: SNHLY and FYNNEI. The V gene end was trimmed by 4 bases and the J gene end by 5 bases; junction bases not matched to a gene: 5. CDR3 length: 14 amino acids. CDR3 sequence (DNA): TGTGCCAGCAGTGGGGACAGGGCCTTGGAGACCCAGTACTTC. This encodes CASSGDRALETQYF.

Ten or more counts support this clonotype. The rearrangement joins TRBV2 to TRBJ2-5; possible D gene TRBD1, 5 bases. CDR3 length: 14 residues. Germline values: CDR1 SNHLY, CDR2 FYNNEI. The germline V and J ends were trimmed by 10 bases and 2 bases, with 17 bases remaining between them. CDR3 nucleotides: TGTGCCACTCTCAGGGAAGTTGGGCAAGAGACCCAGTACTTC. This codes for CATLREVGQETQYF.

The J gene is TRBJ2-7, the V gene TRBV29-1; 8 positions match TRBD2. In germline, CDR1 is SQVTM, CDR2 ANQGSEA. V lost 4 bases, J lost 3 bases, and 5 bases stayed unmatched. The CDR3 length is 13 residues. CDR3 bases: TGCAGCGTTGGGGAGGGACTAGACTACGAGCAGTACTTC. It encodes CSVGEGLDYEQYF.

Ten or more counts support this clonotype. The rearrangement uses TRBV18 and TRBJ1-1; TRBD1 aligns across 8 bases. Germline trimming cut 0 bases from V and 0 bases from J; bases unmatched to any gene: 6. From germline, CDR1 is KGHSH and CDR2 LQKENI. CDR3 length: 17 residues. Here the CDR3 reads CASSPPVGTGLNTEAFF. The CDR3 DNA reads TGTGCCAGCTCACCACCGGTGGGGACAGGTTTGAACACTGAAGCTTTCTTT.